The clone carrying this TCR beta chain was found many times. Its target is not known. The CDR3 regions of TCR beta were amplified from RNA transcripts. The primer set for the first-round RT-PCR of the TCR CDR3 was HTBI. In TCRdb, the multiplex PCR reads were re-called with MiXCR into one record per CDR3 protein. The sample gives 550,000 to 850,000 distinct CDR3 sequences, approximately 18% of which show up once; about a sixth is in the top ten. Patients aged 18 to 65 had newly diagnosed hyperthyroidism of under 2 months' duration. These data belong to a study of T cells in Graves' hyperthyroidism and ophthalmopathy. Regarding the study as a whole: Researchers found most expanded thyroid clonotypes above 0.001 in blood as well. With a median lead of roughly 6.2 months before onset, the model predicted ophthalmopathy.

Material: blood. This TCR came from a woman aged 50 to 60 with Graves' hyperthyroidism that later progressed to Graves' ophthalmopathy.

The CDR3 protein is CASSSGLQETQYF. The CDR3 DNA sequence: TGTGCCAGCAGCTCTGGACTTCAAGAGACCCAGTACTTC. V and J are TRBV11-2 and TRBJ2-5; a weak D match, TRBD2 (5 bases). V lost 4 bases and J 2 bases, leaving 8 bases between the germline ends. Germline loops: CDR1 SGHAT, CDR2 FQNNGV. The CDR3 runs to 13 residues.